Listed below are T cell receptor beta chains from one sample, sequenced in a study of shared clonotypes between healthy human individuals. TCRdb's table, derived via immunoSEQ multiplex PCR, lists solely in-frame clones and lacks some. Found here are millions of clones, approximately 94% of them singletons; the top ten hold around 0.14%. The specimen was naive CD4+ T cells sorted from blood. These receptors were collected from a man aged 18 to 29 in good health. The conserved cysteine and the conserved F or W are not part of the CDR3 here.

>TRBJ1-5|TRBV25-1|13
ASSGGQISNQPQH
>TRBJ2-5|TRBV7-8|13
ASGRQGIPQETQY
>TRBJ2-7|TRBV30|12
AWTQEIGSYEQY
>TRBJ2-7|TRBV6-6|10
ASSPLVSEQY
>TRBJ2-2|TRBV7-2|12
ASSLTGRTGELF
>TRBJ1-5|TRBV7-2|12
ASSLVGSNQPQH
>TRBJ2-7|TRBV19|14
ASSPQRTDVPHEQY
>TRBJ1-5|TRBV27|11
ASSLVSNQPQH
>TRBJ2-5|TRBV5-8|12
ASPRRQGEETQY
>TRBJ1-4|TRBV7-9|14
ASSSQGVTTNEKLF
>TRBJ2-7|TRBV6-5|12
ASSLRDRAYEQY
>TRBJ1-5|TRBV6-5|12
ASSSQQGNQPQH
>TRBJ1-2|TRBV9|12
ASSVSGTGFGYT
>TRBJ1-1|TRBV5-1|12
ASSQGQLNTEAF
>TRBJ2-2|TRBV12-2|15
ASRSRTGTVNTGELF
>TRBJ2-7|TRBV20-1|9
SASPGHEQY
>TRBJ2-3|TRBV28|9
ASTATDTQY
>TRBJ1-2|TRBV5-4|13
ASRFPTGESYGYT
>TRBJ2-1|TRBV11-2|13
ASSLGDRYYNEQF
>TRBJ2-5|TRBV10-2|10
ASSGDLGTQY
>TRBJ2-5|TRBV5-1|11
ASSLGTGETQY
>TRBJ1-5|TRBV5-1|13
ASSFEGDGNQPQH
>TRBJ1-4|TRBV5-1|14
ASSFGTTHDNEKLF
>TRBJ2-2|TRBV7-9|15
ASSPRVTRPNTGELF
>TRBJ2-5|TRBV20-1|9
SVRPGETQY
>TRBJ2-1|TRBV10-1|15
ASSPGRQGPDYNEQF
>TRBJ1-6|TRBV6-1|11
ASSEGAFAPLH
>TRBJ2-2|TRBV29-1|9
SGGFTGELF
>TRBJ1-1|TRBV7-6|15
ASSLAFGGGRNTEAF
>TRBJ1-3|TRBV18|14
ASSPRDRGSGNTIY
>TRBJ2-5|TRBV10-3|12
AISEQGVGETQY
>TRBJ1-2|TRBV15|12
ATSREVGDYGYT
>TRBJ2-7|TRBV19|13
ASRDPGRSSYEQY
>TRBJ2-3|TRBV5-1|12
ASPTSRCTDTQY
>TRBJ1-6|TRBV25-1|13
ASSESQGIHSPLH
>TRBJ2-7|TRBV5-6|13
ASSSGTSGRYEQY
>TRBJ1-5|TRBV19|12
ASSKGNSNQPQH
>TRBJ2-2|TRBV5-4|12
ASSFVARDGELF
>TRBJ1-2|TRBV4-3|11
ASSQDLGGIDT
>TRBJ1-2|TRBV25-1|12
ASSVRGLPYGYT
>TRBJ2-2|TRBV30|13
AWSPGAKGTGELF
>TRBJ1-5|TRBV30|11
AWSGSSNQPQH
>TRBJ2-3|TRBV11-2|12
ASSLDRTADTQY
>TRBJ2-5|TRBV5-1|11
ASKGLVGETQY
>TRBJ2-7|TRBV6-5|14
ASSYPTGTGGYEQY
>TRBJ1-5|TRBV4-1|12
ASSQTGSNQPQH
>TRBJ1-1|TRBV5-1|12
ASSFGASGVEAF
>TRBJ2-5|TRBV5-4|11
ASSSGGQETQY
>TRBJ2-2|TRBV29-1|10
SVPGLAGELF
>TRBJ1-3|TRBV7-2|15
ASSLLGARFPGNTIY
>TRBJ2-7|TRBV28|16
ASSTMTTRDSRSYEQY
>TRBJ2-2|TRBV5-1|11
ASSTSNTGELF
>TRBJ1-1|TRBV28|13
ASSFGDWGNTEAF
>TRBJ2-3|TRBV18|13
ASSSGQVSTDTQY
>TRBJ2-3|TRBV27|11
ASSLLGGNTQY
>TRBJ2-3|TRBV5-4|14
ASSLRTGGILDTQY
>TRBJ2-7|TRBV5-4|12
ASSLSLDSYEQY
>TRBJ1-2|TRBV30|13
AWSIRGQAGYGYT